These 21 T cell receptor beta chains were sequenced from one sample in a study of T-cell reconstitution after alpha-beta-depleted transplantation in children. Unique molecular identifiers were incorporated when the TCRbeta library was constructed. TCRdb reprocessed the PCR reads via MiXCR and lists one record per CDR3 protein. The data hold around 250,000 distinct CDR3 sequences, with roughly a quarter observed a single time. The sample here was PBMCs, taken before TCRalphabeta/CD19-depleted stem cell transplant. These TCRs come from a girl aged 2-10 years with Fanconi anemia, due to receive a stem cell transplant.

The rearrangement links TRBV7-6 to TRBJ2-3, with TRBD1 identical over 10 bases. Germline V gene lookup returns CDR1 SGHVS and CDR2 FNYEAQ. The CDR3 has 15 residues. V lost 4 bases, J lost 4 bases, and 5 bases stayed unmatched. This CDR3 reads CASSYRDRGPDTQYF. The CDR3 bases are TGTGCCAGCAGCTACCGGGACAGGGGACCAGATACGCAGTATTTT.

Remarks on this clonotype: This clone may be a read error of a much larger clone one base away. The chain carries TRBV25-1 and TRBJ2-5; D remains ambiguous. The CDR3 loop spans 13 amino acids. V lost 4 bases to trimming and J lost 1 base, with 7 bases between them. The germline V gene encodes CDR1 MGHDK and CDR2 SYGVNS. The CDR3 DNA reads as TGTGCCAGCAGTGCCCCCTTCCAAGAGACCCAGTACTTC. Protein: CASSAPFQETQYF.

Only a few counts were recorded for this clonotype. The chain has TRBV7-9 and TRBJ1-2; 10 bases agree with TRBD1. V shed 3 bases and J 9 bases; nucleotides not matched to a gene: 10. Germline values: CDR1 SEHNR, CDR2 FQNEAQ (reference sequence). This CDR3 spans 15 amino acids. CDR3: CASSLGDRGQGRYTF. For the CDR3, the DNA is TGTGCCAGCAGCTTGGGCGACAGGGGGCAGGGGCGCTACACCTTC.

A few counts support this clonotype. CDR3 protein: CAISEGLAVSYNEQFF. CDR3 DNA: TGTGCCATCAGTGAGGGACTAGCGGTGTCCTACAATGAGCAGTTCTTC. This chain uses TRBV10-3 with TRBJ2-1, with TRBD2 matching 10 bases. Germline trimming cut 2 bases from V and 1 base from J; bases unmatched to any gene: 2. Per the germline V gene, CDR1 is ENHRY and CDR2 is SYGVKD. CDR3 length equals 16 residues.

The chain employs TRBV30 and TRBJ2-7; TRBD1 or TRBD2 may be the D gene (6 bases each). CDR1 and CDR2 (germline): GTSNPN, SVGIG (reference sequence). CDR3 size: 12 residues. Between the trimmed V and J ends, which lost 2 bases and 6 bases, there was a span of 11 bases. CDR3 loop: CAWSMEGGEQYF. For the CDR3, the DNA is TGTGCCTGGAGTATGGAGGGGGGCGAGCAGTACTTC. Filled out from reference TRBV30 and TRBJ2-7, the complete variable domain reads SQTIHQWPATLVQPVGSPLSLECTVEGTSNPNLYWYRQAAGRGLQLLFYSVGIGQISSEVPQNLSASRPQDRQFILSSKKLLLSDSGFYLCAWSMEGGEQYFGPGTRLTVT.

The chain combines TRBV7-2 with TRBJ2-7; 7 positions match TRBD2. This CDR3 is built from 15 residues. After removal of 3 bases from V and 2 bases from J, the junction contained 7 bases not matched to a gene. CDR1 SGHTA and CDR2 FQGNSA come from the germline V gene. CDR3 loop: CASSFGLDRAYEQYF. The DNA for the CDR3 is TGTGCCAGCAGCTTCGGACTAGATCGGGCCTACGAGCAGTACTTC.

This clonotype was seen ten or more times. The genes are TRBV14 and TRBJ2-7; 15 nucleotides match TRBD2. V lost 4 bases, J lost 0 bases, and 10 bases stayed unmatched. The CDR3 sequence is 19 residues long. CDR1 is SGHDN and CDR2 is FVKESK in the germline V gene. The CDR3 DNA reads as TGTGCCAGCAGCCCAGACAGGGGGACTAGCGGGAGGTTCTCCTACGAGCAGTACTTC. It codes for CASSPDRGTSGRFSYEQYF. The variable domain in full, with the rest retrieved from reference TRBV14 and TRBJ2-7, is EAGVTQFPSHSVIEKGQTVTLRCDPISGHDNLYWYRRVMGKEIKFLLHFVKESKQDESGMPNNRFLAERTGGTYSTLKVQPAELEDSGVYFCASSPDRGTSGRFSYEQYFGPGTRLTVT.

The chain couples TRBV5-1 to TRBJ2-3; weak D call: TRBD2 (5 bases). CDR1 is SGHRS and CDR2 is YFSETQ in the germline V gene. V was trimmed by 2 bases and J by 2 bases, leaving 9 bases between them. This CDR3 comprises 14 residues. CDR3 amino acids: CASSFYGDTDTQYF. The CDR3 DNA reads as TGCGCCAGCAGCTTTTACGGGGACACAGATACGCAGTATTTT.

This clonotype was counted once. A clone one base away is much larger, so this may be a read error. The CDR3 is CSVVHTEAFF. The CDR3 nucleotides are TGCAGCGTTGTGCACACTGAAGCTTTCTTT. This chain uses TRBV29-1 with TRBJ1-1; D call uncertain. Trimming shortened V by 4 bases and J by 3 bases, and 3 bases separated the two germline ends. There are 10 residues in the CDR3. Germline V lookup: CDR1 SQVTM, CDR2 ANQGSEA. The full variable domain, in which reference TRBV29-1 and TRBJ1-1 provide the parts outside the CDR3, is SAVISQKPSRDICQRGTSLTIQCQVDSQVTMMFWYRQQPGQSLTLIATANQGSEATYESGFVIDKFPISRPNLTFSTLTVSNMSPEDSSIYLCSVVHTEAFFGQGTRLTVV.

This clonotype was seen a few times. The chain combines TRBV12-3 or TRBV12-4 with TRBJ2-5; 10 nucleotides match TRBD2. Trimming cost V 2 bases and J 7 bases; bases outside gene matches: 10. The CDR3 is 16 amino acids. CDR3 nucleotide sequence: TGTGCCAGCAGTTTACTAGCGGGAGCAGCTTGGGGGACCCAGTACTTC. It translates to CASSLLAGAAWGTQYF.

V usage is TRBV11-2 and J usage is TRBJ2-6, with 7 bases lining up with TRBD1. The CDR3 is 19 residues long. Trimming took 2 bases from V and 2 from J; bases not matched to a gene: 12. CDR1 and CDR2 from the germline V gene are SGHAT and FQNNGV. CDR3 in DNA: TGTGCCAGCAGCTTAAGGGGTAGGGGGCGCTTAGCTGGGGCCAACGTCCTGACTTTC. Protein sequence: CASSLRGRGRLAGANVLTF.

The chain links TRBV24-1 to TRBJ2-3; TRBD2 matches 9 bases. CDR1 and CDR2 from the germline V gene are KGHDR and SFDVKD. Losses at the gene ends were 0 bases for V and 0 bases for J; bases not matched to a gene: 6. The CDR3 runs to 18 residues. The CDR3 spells CATSDLQERGASTDTQYF. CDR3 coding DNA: TGTGCCACCAGTGATTTGCAGGAGCGGGGGGCCAGCACAGATACGCAGTATTTT.

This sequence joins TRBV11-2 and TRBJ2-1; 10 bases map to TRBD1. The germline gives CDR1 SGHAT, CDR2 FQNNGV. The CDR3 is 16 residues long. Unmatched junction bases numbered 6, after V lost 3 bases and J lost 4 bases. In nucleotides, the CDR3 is TGTGCCAGCAGCTTTACGGACAGGGGGTTATACAATGAGCAGTTCTTC. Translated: CASSFTDRGLYNEQFF.

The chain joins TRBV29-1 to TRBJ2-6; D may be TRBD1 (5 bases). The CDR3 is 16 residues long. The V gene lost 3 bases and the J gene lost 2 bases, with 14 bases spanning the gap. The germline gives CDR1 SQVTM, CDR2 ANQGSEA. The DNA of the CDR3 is TGCAGCGTTGAGAAAGGGGCACTACCTGGGGCCAACGTCCTGACTTTC. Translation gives CSVEKGALPGANVLTF.

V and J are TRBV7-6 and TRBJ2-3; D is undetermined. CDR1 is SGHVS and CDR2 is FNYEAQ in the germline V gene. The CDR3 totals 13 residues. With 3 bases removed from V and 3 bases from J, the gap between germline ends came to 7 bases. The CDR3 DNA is TGTGCCAGCAGCTTCTTAGGGACAGATACGCAGTATTTT. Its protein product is CASSFLGTDTQYF.

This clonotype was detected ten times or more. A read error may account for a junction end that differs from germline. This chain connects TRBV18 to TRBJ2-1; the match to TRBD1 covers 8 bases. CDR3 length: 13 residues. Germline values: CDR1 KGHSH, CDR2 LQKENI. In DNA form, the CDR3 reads TGCGCCAGCAGCCCTGACAGGGGCAATGAGCAGTTCTTC. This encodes CASSPDRGNEQFF.

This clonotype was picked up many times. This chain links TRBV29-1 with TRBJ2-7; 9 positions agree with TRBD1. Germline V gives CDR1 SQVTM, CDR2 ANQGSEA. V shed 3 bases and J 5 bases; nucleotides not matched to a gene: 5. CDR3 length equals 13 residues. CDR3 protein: CSVDSDRGHEQYF. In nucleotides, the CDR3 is TGCAGCGTTGATTCGGACAGGGGACACGAGCAGTACTTC.

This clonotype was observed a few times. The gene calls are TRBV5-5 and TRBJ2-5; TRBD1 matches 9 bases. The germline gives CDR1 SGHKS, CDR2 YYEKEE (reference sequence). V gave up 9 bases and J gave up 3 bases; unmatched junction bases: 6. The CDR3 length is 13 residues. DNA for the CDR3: TGTGCCATCTCCCGGGACAGGGAAGAGACCCAGTACTTC. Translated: CAISRDREETQYF.

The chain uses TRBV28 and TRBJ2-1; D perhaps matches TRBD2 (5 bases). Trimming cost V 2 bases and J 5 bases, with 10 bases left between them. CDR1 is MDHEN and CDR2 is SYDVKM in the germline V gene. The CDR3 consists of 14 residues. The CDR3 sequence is CASSLIARDNEQFF. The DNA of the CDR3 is TGTGCCAGCAGTTTAATAGCGCGGGACAATGAGCAGTTCTTC.

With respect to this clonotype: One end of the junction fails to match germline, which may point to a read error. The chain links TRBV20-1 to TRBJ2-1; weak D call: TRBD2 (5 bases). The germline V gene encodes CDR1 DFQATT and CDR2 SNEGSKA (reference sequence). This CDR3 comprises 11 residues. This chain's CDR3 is CSASRPRGVTF. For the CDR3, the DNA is TGCAGTGCTAGCCGACCTCGGGGAGTCACCTTC.

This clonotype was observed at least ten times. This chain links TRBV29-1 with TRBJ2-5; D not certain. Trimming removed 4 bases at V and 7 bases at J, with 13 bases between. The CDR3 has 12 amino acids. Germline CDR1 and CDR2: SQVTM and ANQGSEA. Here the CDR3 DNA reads TGCAGCGTTGTGACCCAACACGGGACCCAGTACTTC. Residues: CSVVTQHGTQYF.